A single sample is the source of the 8 T cell receptor beta chains below, sequenced in a study of blood T cell repertoires in COVID-19 (dated by TCRdb to about 2020). The library was prepared using the immunoSEQ multiplex PCR assay. Sourced from immuneACCESS, this table was stored by TCRdb with only in-frame sequences that have V and J called. A share of the clones is absent; for the studies checked, an unresolved V gene accounts for under half, and the remainder has no known explanation. The sample contains tens of thousands of clones, approximately 85% of them found a single time. The ten largest clones represent 15% to 17% of the sample. Material: peripheral blood. Receptors were obtained from a human donor in a cohort sampled during active COVID-19. The donor label of this sample is uncertain.

J is TRBJ2-7 and V is TRBV2; 8 nucleotides agree with TRBD1. Germline trimming cut 8 bases from V and 7 bases from J; bases unmatched to any gene: 16. CDR3 length equals 15 residues. Germline lookup yields CDR1 SNHLY and CDR2 FYNNEI. CDR3 nucleotide sequence: TGTGCCAGCGGAAAAGGGACAGGCCTTGGGTTAGAGCAGTACTTC. It translates to CASGKGTGLGLEQYF.

The rearrangement uses TRBV15 and TRBJ1-5, with unresolved D. Germline V gene lookup returns CDR1 LNHNV and CDR2 YYDKDF (reference sequence). This CDR3 has 12 amino acids. V lost 2 bases to trimming and J lost 6 bases, with 5 bases between them. The DNA for the CDR3 is TGTGCCACCAGCAGACCCAGTCAGCCCCAGCATTTT. This encodes CATSRPSQPQHF.

The rearrangement uses TRBV7-8 and TRBJ2-7; D is perhaps TRBD2 (7 bases). The CDR3 contains 16 residues. V dropped 1 base and J dropped 11 bases, with 24 bases sitting between them. Germline V gene sequence: CDR1 SGHVS, CDR2 FQNEAQ. Here the CDR3 reads CASSLGSVVGGPLKYF. As DNA, the CDR3 is TGTGCCAGCAGCTTAGGGTCTGTTGTGGGGGGGCCCCTCAAGTACTTC.

This rearrangement joins TRBV14 to TRBJ1-5; D is uncertain. CDR3 length equals 14 residues. V shed 2 bases and J shed 4 bases, with 9 bases lying between them. Germline CDR1 is SGHDN and CDR2 is FVKESK. The CDR3 bases are TGTGCCAGCAGCCAAACGGGTAGAAATCAGCCCCAGCATTTT. This gives the protein CASSQTGRNQPQHF.

The chain recombines TRBV4-1 with TRBJ2-5; D remains unclear. The CDR3 is made up of 15 amino acids. Trimming removed 1 base from V and 2 bases from J, with 11 bases in between. Germline loops: CDR1 MGHRA, CDR2 YSYEKL. The CDR3 bases are TGCGCCAGCAGCCAAGGATCATTTACTCAAGAGACCCAGTACTTC. It translates to CASSQGSFTQETQYF.

This clone has just one count. The gene calls are TRBV5-4 and TRBJ2-7; D unclear. Germline V CDR1 and CDR2: SGHNT, YYREEE (reference sequence). Trimming took 0 bases from V and 7 from J, leaving 5 bases between them. This CDR3 has 11 residues. The CDR3 loop reads CASSLEQEQYF. CDR3 coding DNA: TGTGCCAGCAGCTTGGAACAGGAGCAGTACTTC.

The V gene is TRBV3-1 (or the pseudogene TRBV3-2), the J gene TRBJ1-5, with 7 bases identical to TRBD1. V dropped 1 base and J dropped 2; count of bases not matched to a gene: 2. This CDR3 has 15 amino acids. In germline, CDR1 is LGHDT, CDR2 YNNKEL (reference sequence). CDR3 sequence (DNA): TGTGCCAGCAGCCAAGGTGACAGGGGCAATCAGCCCCAGCATTTT. Its protein is CASSQGDRGNQPQHF.

This chain uses TRBV7-8 with TRBJ1-1; D gene ambiguous. This CDR3 is built from 15 residues. V lost 7 bases to trimming and J lost 1 base, with 16 bases between them. In germline, CDR1 is SGHVS, CDR2 FQNEAQ. DNA of the CDR3: TGTGCCAGCACCCAACGAGAGGTCCCGAACACTGAAGCTTTCTTT. Residues: CASTQREVPNTEAFF.